Shown below are 18 T cell receptor beta chains from a single sample sequenced in a study of blood T cell repertoires in COVID-19. Clones were read by immunoSEQ multiplex PCR, and TCRdb kept only the in-frame ones, dropping some. The repertoire holds about 98,000 clones, with around 90% as singletons. Sample: peripheral blood. The receptors were gathered from a man aged 70 or older with acute or convalescent COVID-19.

This chain uses TRBV5-1 with TRBJ2-5, with TRBD1 matching 10 bases. The germline V gene has CDR1 SGHRS and CDR2 YFSETQ. The CDR3 length is 15 residues. The V gene end was trimmed by 0 bases and the J gene end by 5 bases; junction bases not matched to a gene: 4. CDR3 sequence reads: CASSLVGQGGETQYF. CDR3 DNA: TGCGCCAGCAGCTTGGTCGGACAGGGGGGCGAGACCCAGTACTTC.

This clone appeared a few times. The V gene is TRBV5-1, the J gene TRBJ1-4; 9 bases line up with TRBD1. V was pared by 1 base and J by 6 bases, with 7 bases of the junction left unmatched. The CDR3 has 16 amino acids. Germline loops: CDR1 SGHRS, CDR2 YFSETQ. CDR3: CASSLSGQGLYEKLFF. The CDR3 region has the DNA TGCGCCAGCAGCTTGTCGGGACAGGGATTATATGAAAAACTGTTTTTT. Using reference TRBV5-1 and TRBJ1-4 for the parts outside the CDR3, the full variable domain is KAGVTQTPRYLIKTRGQQVTLSCSPISGHRSVSWYQQTPGQGLQFLFEYFSETQRNKGNFPGRFSGRQFSNSRSEMNVSTLELGDSALYLCASSLSGQGLYEKLFFGSGTQLSVL.

The rearrangement joins TRBV9 to TRBJ2-5; 11 bases are shared with TRBD2. The CDR3 has 18 residues. Trimming removed 0 bases from V and 3 bases from J; junction bases left unmatched: 10. Germline V lookup: CDR1 SGDLS, CDR2 YYNGEE. The CDR3 DNA is TGTGCCAGCAGCGTAGCTCCTAGCGGGGGGCTCGGTAAAGAGACCCAGTACTTC. Translated: CASSVAPSGGLGKETQYF.

V usage is TRBV5-1 and J usage is TRBJ2-3; 11 bases map to TRBD1. Trimming at V came to 5 bases and at J to 4 bases, leaving 3 bases not matched to a gene. CDR3 length equals 14 residues. Germline-derived CDR1 and CDR2 are SGHRS and YFSETQ. The CDR3 spells CASRGTGGSDTQYF. DNA for the CDR3: TGCGCCAGCAGGGGGACAGGGGGGTCAGATACGCAGTATTTT.

The chain carries TRBV6-4 and TRBJ2-1, with 8 nucleotides matching TRBD2. From germline, CDR1 is MRHNA and CDR2 SNTAGT. The ends lost 2 bases at V and 2 bases at J; junction bases unmatched: 2. The CDR3 consists of 15 residues. This CDR3 is CASSDSGGPYNEQFF. The CDR3 DNA is TGTGCCAGCAGTGACAGCGGGGGCCCCTACAATGAGCAGTTCTTC.

This clone has a handful of counts. V and J are TRBV18 and TRBJ1-6; the match to TRBD1 covers 9 bases. Trimming at V came to 3 bases and at J to 9 bases, leaving 6 bases not matched to a gene. Germline CDR1 is KGHSH and CDR2 is LQKENI. The length of the CDR3 is 15 residues. In DNA, the CDR3 is TGTGCCAGCTCACCTCCGGGACAGGGAGGTTCACCCCTCCACTTT. This translates into CASSPPGQGGSPLHF.

V usage is TRBV15 and J usage is TRBJ1-4; 7 bases fit TRBD1. The CDR3 totals 14 residues. CDR1 and CDR2 (germline): LNHNV, YYDKDF (reference sequence). J lost 3 bases, V lost 5 bases, and 3 bases had no gene match. The CDR3 loop reads CATSEGQPNEKLFF. CDR3 DNA: TGTGCCACCAGCGAGGGACAGCCTAATGAAAAACTGTTTTTT.

The CDR3 sequence: CASRRRRGISNQPQHF. The CDR3 DNA reads as TGTGCCAGCAGACGGAGACGAGGGATTTCCAATCAGCCCCAGCATTTT. The rearrangement uses TRBV28 and TRBJ1-5; no firm D call. This CDR3 comprises 16 residues. V lost 6 bases to trimming and J lost 3 bases, with 18 bases between them. Germline V gives CDR1 MDHEN, CDR2 SYDVKM. Supplemented by reference TRBV28 and TRBJ1-5, the full variable domain reads DVKVTQSSRYLVKRTGEKVFLECVQDMDHENMFWYRQDPGLGLRLIYFSYDVKMKEKGDIPEGYSVSREKKERFSLILESASTNQTSMYLCASRRRRGISNQPQHFGDGTRLSIL.

V and J are TRBV30 and TRBJ2-7; D gene unclear. Trimming took 0 bases from V and 0 from J, leaving 9 bases between them. CDR3 length: 14 residues. Per the germline V gene, CDR1 is GTSNPN and CDR2 is SVGIG (reference sequence). CDR3 in DNA: TGTGCCTGGAGTGTATCGACGGGCTCCTACGAGCAGTACTTC. Translating it yields CAWSVSTGSYEQYF. Drawing the rest from reference TRBV30 and TRBJ2-7, the complete variable domain is SQTIHQWPATLVQPVGSPLSLECTVEGTSNPNLYWYRQAAGRGLQLLFYSVGIGQISSEVPQNLSASRPQDRQFILSSKKLLLSDSGFYLCAWSVSTGSYEQYFGPGTRLTVT.

The chain carries TRBV3-1 (or the pseudogene TRBV3-2) and TRBJ2-7, with 7 bases aligning to TRBD2. The CDR3 consists of 15 residues. CDR1 LGHDT and CDR2 YNNKEL come from the germline V gene (reference sequence). The V segment lost 1 base and the J segment 4 bases; nucleotides outside the gene matches: 7. The DNA of the CDR3 is TGTGCCAGCAGCCAAGTTTCGGGGGGACGGTACGAGCAGTACTTC. This codes for CASSQVSGGRYEQYF.

The rearrangement joins TRBV5-3 to TRBJ2-1; 11 nucleotides align to TRBD1. TRBV5-3 is flagged as an ORF with uncertain function. The CDR3 loop spans 17 amino acids. Trimming cost V 3 bases and J 7 bases; bases outside gene matches: 12. The DNA for the CDR3 is TGTGCCAGAAGCTCCGACCCCGGGACAGGGGGTAAGAATGAGCAGTTCTTC. It specifies CARSSDPGTGGKNEQFF.

The gene calls are TRBV6-6 and TRBJ2-7; D perhaps matches TRBD2 (6 bases). Trimming cost V 5 bases and J 4 bases, with 9 bases left between them. Looked up from germline, CDR1 is MNHNY and CDR2 is SVGAGI (reference sequence). CDR3 length: 12 amino acids. The CDR3 spells CASSGGNYEQYF. The CDR3 DNA follows: TGTGCCAGCAGTGGGGGGAATTACGAGCAGTACTTC.

V and J are TRBV27 and TRBJ2-7; TRBD2 is a possible D gene (6 bases). Germline assignment: CDR1 MNHEY and CDR2 SMNVEV (reference sequence). Trimming cost V 7 bases and J 2 bases, with 15 bases left between them. This CDR3 is 14 amino acids long. The CDR3 spells CASKWGTGPYEQYF. In nucleotides, the CDR3 is TGTGCCAGCAAGTGGGGGACTGGGCCCTACGAGCAGTACTTC.

The chain combines TRBV7-3 with TRBJ2-5; TRBD2 agrees at 8 bases. The germline V gene encodes CDR1 SGHTA and CDR2 FQGTGA. V lost 2 bases to trimming and J lost 3 bases; unmatched junction nucleotides: 5. The CDR3 runs 15 residues. The CDR3 loop reads CASSLFRGGKETQYF. CDR3 in DNA: TGTGCCAGCAGCTTATTCCGGGGGGGAAAAGAGACCCAGTACTTC.

This chain links TRBV6-5 with TRBJ1-2; D may be TRBD1 (6 bases). There are 12 residues in the CDR3. With 7 bases removed from V and 5 bases from J, the gap between germline ends came to 11 bases. In germline, CDR1 is MNHEY, CDR2 SVGAGI. The CDR3 region is CASTEGVYGYTF. The CDR3 nucleotides are TGTGCCAGCACCGAGGGGGTATATGGCTACACCTTC.

The genes are TRBV7-2 and TRBJ1-1; D unclear. CDR1 is SGHTA, CDR2 FQGNSA, per germline. Trimming left V 5 bases short and J 2 bases short, with 9 bases between. This CDR3 is built from 13 residues. The CDR3 sequence: CASSTGPNTEAFF. In DNA, the CDR3 is TGTGCCAGCAGCACTGGGCCCAACACTGAAGCTTTCTTT.

This clone was observed a single time. This sequence joins TRBV3-1 (or the pseudogene TRBV3-2) and TRBJ2-7; no firm D call. Germline V gene lookup returns CDR1 LGHDT and CDR2 YNNKEL (reference sequence). V lost 7 bases and J lost 4, with 11 bases in between. The CDR3 runs 12 residues. The CDR3 DNA follows: TGTGCCAGCACGGGTTCGAATTACGAGCAGTACTTC. Translation gives CASTGSNYEQYF.

The chain has TRBV29-1 and TRBJ1-1, with TRBD1 matching over 8 bases. CDR1 SQVTM and CDR2 ANQGSEA come from the germline V gene. J lost 0 bases, V lost 6 bases, and 3 bases had no gene match. The CDR3 loop spans 13 amino acids. In DNA, the CDR3 is TGCAGCGTGGGGACAGGAGTGAACACTGAAGCTTTCTTT. Its protein is CSVGTGVNTEAFF.